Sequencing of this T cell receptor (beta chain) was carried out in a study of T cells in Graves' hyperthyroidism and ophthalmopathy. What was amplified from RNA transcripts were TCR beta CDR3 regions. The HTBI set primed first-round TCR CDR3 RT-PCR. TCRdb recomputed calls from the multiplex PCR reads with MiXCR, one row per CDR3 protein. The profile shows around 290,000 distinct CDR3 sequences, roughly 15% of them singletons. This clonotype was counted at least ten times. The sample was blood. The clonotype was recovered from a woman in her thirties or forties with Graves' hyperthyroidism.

CDR3 DNA: TGTGCCAGCAGGACTGGGACAGAAAGCAATCAGCCCCAGCATTTT. Protein product: CASRTGTESNQPQHF. The V and J genes are TRBV2 and TRBJ1-5; 7 nucleotides line up with TRBD1. J was trimmed by 1 base and V by 6 bases; bases with no gene match: 6. The CDR3 covers 15 residues. The germline CDR1 and CDR2 sequences are SNHLY and FYNNEI.